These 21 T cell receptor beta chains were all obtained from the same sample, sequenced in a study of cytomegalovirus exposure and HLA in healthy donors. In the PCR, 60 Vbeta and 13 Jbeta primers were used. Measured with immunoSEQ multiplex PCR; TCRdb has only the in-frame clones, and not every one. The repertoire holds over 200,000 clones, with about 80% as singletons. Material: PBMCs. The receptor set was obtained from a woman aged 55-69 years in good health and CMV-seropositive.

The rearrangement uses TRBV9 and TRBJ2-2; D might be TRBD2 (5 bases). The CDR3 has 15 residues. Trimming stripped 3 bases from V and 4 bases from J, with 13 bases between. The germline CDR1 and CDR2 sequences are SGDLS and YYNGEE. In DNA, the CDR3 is TGTGCCAGCAGCGCACTAGGCAGTAGCACCGGGGAGCTGTTTTTT. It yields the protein CASSALGSSTGELFF. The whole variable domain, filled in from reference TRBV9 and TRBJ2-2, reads DSGVTQTPKHLITATGQRVTLRCSPRSGDLSVYWYQQSLDQGLQFLIQYYNGEERAKGNILERFSAQQFPDLHSELNLSSLELGDSALYFCASSALGSSTGELFFGEGSRLTVL.

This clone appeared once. DNA of the CDR3: TGCGCCAGCAGCTTGCGATTAGAGCCCTACGAGCAGTACTTC. Its protein product is CASSLRLEPYEQYF. The chain has TRBV5-1 and TRBJ2-7; the D is unclear. Trimming took off 1 base at V and 2 bases at J, with 10 bases between the two ends. The germline V gene encodes CDR1 SGHRS and CDR2 YFSETQ. This CDR3 comprises 14 residues.

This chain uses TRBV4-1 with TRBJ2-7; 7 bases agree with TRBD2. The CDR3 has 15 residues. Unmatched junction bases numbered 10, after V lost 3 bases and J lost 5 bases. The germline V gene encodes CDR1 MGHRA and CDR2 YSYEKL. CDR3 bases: TGCGCCAGCAGCCAGATTGGCGGGAGAGACCACGAGCAGTACTTC. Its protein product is CASSQIGGRDHEQYF.

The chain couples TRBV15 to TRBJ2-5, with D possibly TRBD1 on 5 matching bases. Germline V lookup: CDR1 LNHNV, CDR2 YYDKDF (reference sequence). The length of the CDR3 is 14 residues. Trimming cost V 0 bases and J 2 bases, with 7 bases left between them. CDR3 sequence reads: CATSRDKGQETQYF. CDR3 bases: TGTGCCACCAGCAGAGATAAGGGGCAAGAGACCCAGTACTTC. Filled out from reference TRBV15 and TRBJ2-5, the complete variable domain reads DAMVIQNPRYQVTQFGKPVTLSCSQTLNHNVMYWYQQKSSQAPKLLFHYYDKDFNNEADTPDNFQSRRPNTSFCFLDIRSPGLGDTAMYLCATSRDKGQETQYFGPGTRLLVL.

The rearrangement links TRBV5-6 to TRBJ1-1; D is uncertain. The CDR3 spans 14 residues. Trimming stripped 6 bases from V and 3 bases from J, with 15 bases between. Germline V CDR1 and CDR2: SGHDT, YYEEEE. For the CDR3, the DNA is TGTGCCAGCACCGAACGCGGCAAATACACTGAAGCTTTCTTT. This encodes CASTERGKYTEAFF.

The DNA of the CDR3 is TGTGCCTGGGACCCCGCTAGAAGCGGGACATACAATGAGCAGTTCTTC. Protein product: CAWDPARSGTYNEQFF. This chain uses TRBV30 with TRBJ2-1, with D possibly being TRBD2 (7 bases). The germline V gene encodes CDR1 GTSNPN and CDR2 SVGIG (reference sequence). CDR3 length: 16 residues. Trimming shortened V by 5 bases and J by 4 bases, and 21 bases separated the two germline ends. The whole variable domain, filled in from reference TRBV30 and TRBJ2-1, reads SQTIHQWPATLVQPVGSPLSLECTVEGTSNPNLYWYRQAAGRGLQLLFYSVGIGQISSEVPQNLSASRPQDRQFILSSKKLLLSDSGFYLCAWDPARSGTYNEQFFGPGTRLTVL.

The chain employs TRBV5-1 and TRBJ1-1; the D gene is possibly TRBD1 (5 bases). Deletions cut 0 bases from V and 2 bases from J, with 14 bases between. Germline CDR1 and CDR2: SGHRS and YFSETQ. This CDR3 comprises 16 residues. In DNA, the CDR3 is TGCGCCAGCAGCTTGGCGCCGGGACTTCTTAACACTGAAGCTTTCTTT. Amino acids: CASSLAPGLLNTEAFF.

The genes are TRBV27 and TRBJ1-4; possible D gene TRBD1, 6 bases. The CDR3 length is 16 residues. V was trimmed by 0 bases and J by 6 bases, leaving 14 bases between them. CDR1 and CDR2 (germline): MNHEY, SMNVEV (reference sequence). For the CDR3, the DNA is TGTGCCAGCAGTTTATCGCCGGGGGGCCTGTATGAAAAACTGTTTTTT. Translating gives CASSLSPGGLYEKLFF. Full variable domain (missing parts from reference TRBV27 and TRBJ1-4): EAQVTQNPRYLITVTGKKLTVTCSQNMNHEYMSWYRQDPGLGLRQIYYSMNVEVTDKGDVPEGYKVSRKEKRNFPLILESPSPNQTSLYFCASSLSPGGLYEKLFFGSGTQLSVL.

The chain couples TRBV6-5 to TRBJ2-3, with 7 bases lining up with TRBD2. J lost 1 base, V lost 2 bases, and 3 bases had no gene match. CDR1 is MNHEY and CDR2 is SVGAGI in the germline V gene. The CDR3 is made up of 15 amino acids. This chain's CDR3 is CASSYGLAGTDTQYF. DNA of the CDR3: TGTGCCAGCAGTTACGGGCTAGCGGGCACAGATACGCAGTATTTT.

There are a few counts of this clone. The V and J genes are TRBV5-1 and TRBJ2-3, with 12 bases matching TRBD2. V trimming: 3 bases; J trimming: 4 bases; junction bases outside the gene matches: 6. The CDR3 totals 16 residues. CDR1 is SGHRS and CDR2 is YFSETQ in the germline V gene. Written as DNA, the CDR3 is TGCGCCAGCAGCTCGGGACTAGCGGGTCTATCAGATACGCAGTATTTT. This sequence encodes CASSSGLAGLSDTQYF.

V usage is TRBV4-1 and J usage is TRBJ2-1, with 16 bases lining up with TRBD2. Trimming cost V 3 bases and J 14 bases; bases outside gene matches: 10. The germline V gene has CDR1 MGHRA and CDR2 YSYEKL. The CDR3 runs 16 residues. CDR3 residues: CASSHTGTSGRAGEFF. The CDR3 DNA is TGCGCCAGCAGCCATACCGGGACTAGCGGGAGGGCCGGGGAGTTCTTC.

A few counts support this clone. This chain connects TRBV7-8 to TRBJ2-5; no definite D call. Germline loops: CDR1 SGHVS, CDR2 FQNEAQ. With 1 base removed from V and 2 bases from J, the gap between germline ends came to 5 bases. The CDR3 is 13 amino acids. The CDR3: CASSLGQQETQYF. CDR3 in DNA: TGTGCCAGCAGCTTAGGTCAGCAAGAGACCCAGTACTTC. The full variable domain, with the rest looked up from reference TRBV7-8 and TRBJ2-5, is GAGVSQSPRYKVAKRGQDVALRCDPISGHVSLFWYQQALGQGPEFLTYFQNEAQLDKSGLPSDRFFAERPEGSVSTLKIQRTQQEDSAVYLCASSLGQQETQYFGPGTRLLVL.

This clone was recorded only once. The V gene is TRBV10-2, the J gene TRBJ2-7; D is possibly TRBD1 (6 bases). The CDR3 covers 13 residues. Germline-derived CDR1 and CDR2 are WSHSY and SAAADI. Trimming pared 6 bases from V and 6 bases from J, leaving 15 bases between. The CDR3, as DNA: TGCGCCAGCAGCGACGCTCAGGGGAGCGAGCAGTACTTC. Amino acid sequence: CASSDAQGSEQYF.

CDR3 protein: CASSQPGTVYGYTF. For the CDR3, the DNA is TGTGCCAGCAGCCAGCCCGGGACAGTTTATGGCTACACCTTC. The J gene is TRBJ1-2, the V gene TRBV4-2; 7 bases align to TRBD1. This CDR3 is 14 amino acids long. CDR1 is LGHNA, CDR2 YNFKEQ, per germline. Trimming removed 3 bases from V and 5 bases from J; junction bases left unmatched: 6.

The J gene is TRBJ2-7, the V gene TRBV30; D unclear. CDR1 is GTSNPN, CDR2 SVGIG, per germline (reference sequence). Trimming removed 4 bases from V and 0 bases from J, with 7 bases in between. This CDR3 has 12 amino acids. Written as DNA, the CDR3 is TGTGCCTGGACCCCCAACTCCTACGAGCAGTACTTC. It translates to CAWTPNSYEQYF. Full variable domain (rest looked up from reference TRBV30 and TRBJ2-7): SQTIHQWPATLVQPVGSPLSLECTVEGTSNPNLYWYRQAAGRGLQLLFYSVGIGQISSEVPQNLSASRPQDRQFILSSKKLLLSDSGFYLCAWTPNSYEQYFGPGTRLTVT.

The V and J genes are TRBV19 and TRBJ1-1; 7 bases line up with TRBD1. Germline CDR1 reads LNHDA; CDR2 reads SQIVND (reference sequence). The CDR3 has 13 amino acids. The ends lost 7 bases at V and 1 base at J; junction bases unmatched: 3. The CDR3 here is CASNRGPNTEAFF. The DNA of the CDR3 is TGTGCCAGTAACAGGGGCCCGAACACTGAAGCTTTCTTT. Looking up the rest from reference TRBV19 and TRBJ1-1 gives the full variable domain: DGGITQSPKYLFRKEGQNVTLSCEQNLNHDAMYWYRQDPGQGLRLIYYSQIVNDFQKGDIAEGYSVSREKKESFPLTVTSAQKNPTAFYLCASNRGPNTEAFFGQGTRLTVV.

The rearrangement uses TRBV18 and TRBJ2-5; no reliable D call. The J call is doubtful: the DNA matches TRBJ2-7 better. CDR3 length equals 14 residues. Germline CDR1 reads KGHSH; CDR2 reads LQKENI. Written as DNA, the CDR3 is TGTGCCAGCTCCCCGACGGCAGGTAAGGTCGAGCAGTACTTC. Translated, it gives CASSPTAGKVEQYF.

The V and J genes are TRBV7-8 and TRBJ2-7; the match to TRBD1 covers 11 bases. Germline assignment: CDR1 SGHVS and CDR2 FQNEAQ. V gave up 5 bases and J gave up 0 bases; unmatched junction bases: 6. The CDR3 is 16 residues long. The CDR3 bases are TGTGCCAGCAGCCGCTGGACAGGGGGCAGCTCCTACGAGCAGTACTTC. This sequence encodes CASSRWTGGSSYEQYF.

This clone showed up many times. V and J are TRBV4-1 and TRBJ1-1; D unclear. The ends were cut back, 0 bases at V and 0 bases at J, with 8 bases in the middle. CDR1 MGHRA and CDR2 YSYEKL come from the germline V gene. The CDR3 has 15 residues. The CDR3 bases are TGCGCCAGCAGCCAAGAAGTCGTAGTGAACACTGAAGCTTTCTTT. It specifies CASSQEVVVNTEAFF.

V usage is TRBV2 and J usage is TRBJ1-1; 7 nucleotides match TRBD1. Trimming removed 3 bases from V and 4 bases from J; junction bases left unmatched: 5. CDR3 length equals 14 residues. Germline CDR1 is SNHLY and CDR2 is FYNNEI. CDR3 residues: CASSDGAGGTEAFF. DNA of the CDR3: TGTGCCAGCAGTGATGGAGCAGGGGGCACTGAAGCTTTCTTT.

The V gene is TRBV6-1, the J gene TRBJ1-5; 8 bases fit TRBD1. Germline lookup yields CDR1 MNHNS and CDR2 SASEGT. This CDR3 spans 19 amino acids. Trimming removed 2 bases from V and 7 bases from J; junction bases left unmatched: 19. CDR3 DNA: TGTGCCAGCAGTGAACTTGCCGGGCAGGGGGCCTTTTTAGGACAGCCCCAGCATTTT. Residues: CASSELAGQGAFLGQPQHF.